The next 17 T cell receptor beta chains were all read from a single sample in a study of Ad26.COV2.S vaccination and SARS-CoV-2 variants. Documented treatment: roughly 20 received Ad26.COV2.S at low or high dose, single or two shots; 5 received placebo; per-sample allocation not given. Sampling was performed 63 days after the first vaccine or placebo injection. Profiling relied on immunoSEQ multiplex PCR, and the TCRdb table lists in-frame clones only, not all of them. The sample has some 480,000 clones, around nine tenths seen once. The sample here was peripheral blood, taken in a trial of Ad26.COV2.S vaccine versus placebo. These receptor sequences come from a person between 18 and 65 years old who received the Ad26.COV2.S COVID-19 vaccine or a placebo.

The chain uses TRBV3-1 (or the pseudogene TRBV3-2) and TRBJ2-1; D is possibly TRBD1 (5 bases). This CDR3 spans 12 amino acids. Trimming left V 4 bases short and J 8 bases short, with 9 bases between. CDR1 and CDR2 (germline): LGHDT, YNNKEL (reference sequence). CDR3 DNA sequence: TGTGCCAGCAGCCCGACAGTACATGAGCAGTTCTTC. Encoded protein: CASSPTVHEQFF.

The chain carries TRBV7-2 and TRBJ1-6; D is unresolved. The V and J ends lost 5 bases and 10 bases respectively, with 27 bases between them. CDR1 is SGHTA, CDR2 FQGNSA, per germline. The CDR3 runs 18 residues. The CDR3 nucleotides are TGTGCCAGCAGCGTGCGACCGCGCTTAGAGGGTACGGTGTCACCCCTCCACTTT. It translates to CASSVRPRLEGTVSPLHF. The complete variable domain, with remaining parts taken from reference TRBV7-2 and TRBJ1-6, reads GAGVSQSPSNKVTEKGKDVELRCDPISGHTALYWYRQSLGQGLEFLIYFQGNSAPDKSGLPSDRFSAERTGGSVSTLTIQRTQQEDSAVYLCASSVRPRLEGTVSPLHFGNGTRLTVT.

The chain has TRBV10-2 and TRBJ1-5; D is unclear. The CDR3 spans 12 residues. Germline-derived CDR1 and CDR2 are WSHSY and SAAADI. With 3 bases removed from V and 6 bases from J, the gap between germline ends came to 6 bases. The DNA of the CDR3 is TGCGCCAGCAGTGATTTAGGTCAGCCCCAGCATTTT. It is translated as CASSDLGQPQHF.

V is TRBV7-2 and J is TRBJ2-3, with TRBD1 as a possible D gene (6 bases). The germline V gene has CDR1 SGHTA and CDR2 FQGNSA. V was cut by 2 bases and J by 2 bases, with 11 bases left in between. The CDR3 consists of 15 residues. The CDR3 loop is CASSLPQGNTDTQYF. CDR3 DNA: TGTGCCAGCAGCTTACCTCAGGGGAACACAGATACGCAGTATTTT.

The CDR3 protein is CASSHTDTQYF. The CDR3 coding sequence is TGCGCCAGCAGCCACACAGATACGCAGTATTTT. The chain is built from TRBV5-1 and TRBJ2-3; no clear D gene. The V end was cut by 4 bases, the J end by 2 bases, with 2 bases between. The CDR3 covers 11 residues. Germline CDR1 reads SGHRS; CDR2 reads YFSETQ.

This chain joins TRBV7-2 and TRBJ2-3, with 7 bases matching TRBD1. This CDR3 region has 14 residues. CDR1 and CDR2 from the germline V gene are SGHTA and FQGNSA. The ends lost 2 bases at V and 14 bases at J; junction bases unmatched: 13. The CDR3 DNA sequence: TGTGCCAGCAGCTTACCCGGGACAGTCGGCTGGGGGTATTTT. Its protein product is CASSLPGTVGWGYF.

The chain joins TRBV6-5 to TRBJ2-5; a possible D gene is TRBD2 (6 bases). Trimming stripped 4 bases from V and 4 bases from J, with 13 bases between. CDR1 MNHEY and CDR2 SVGAGI come from the germline V gene. This CDR3 comprises 14 residues. The CDR3 DNA reads TGTGCCAGCAGTTCTGAACTAGCCAGAGAGACCCAGTACTTC. Translating it yields CASSSELARETQYF.

The rearrangement uses TRBV19 and TRBJ2-7; a weak D match, TRBD1 (5 bases). The CDR3 has 14 amino acids. Trimming took off 6 bases at V and 0 bases at J, with 12 bases between the two ends. The germline CDR1 and CDR2 sequences are LNHDA and SQIVND (reference sequence). DNA for the CDR3: TGTGCCAGTAGCCCTGGGGCCCTCTCCTACGAGCAGTACTTC. Its translation is CASSPGALSYEQYF.

This clone appeared a few times. The chain carries TRBV25-1 and TRBJ1-1; maybe TRBD1 (6 bases). The V end was cut by 4 bases, the J end by 6 bases, with 15 bases between. There are 14 residues in the CDR3. Germline assignment: CDR1 MGHDK and CDR2 SYGVNS. The CDR3 region is CASSVQTGRAEAFF. The CDR3 bases are TGTGCCAGCAGTGTCCAAACAGGGCGGGCTGAAGCTTTCTTT.

V is TRBV19 and J is TRBJ2-1; D is perhaps TRBD1 (5 bases). Looked up from germline, CDR1 is LNHDA and CDR2 is SQIVND (reference sequence). The V and J ends lost 6 bases and 5 bases respectively, with 14 bases between them. The CDR3 consists of 14 residues. CDR3 region: CASRSLGADNEQFF. The CDR3 nucleotides read TGTGCCAGTAGGTCATTAGGGGCAGACAATGAGCAGTTCTTC.

This clone was found a few times. The rearrangement joins TRBV5-1 to TRBJ2-1; the D is unclear. Per the germline V gene, CDR1 is SGHRS and CDR2 is YFSETQ. With 0 bases removed from V and 5 bases from J, the gap between germline ends came to 6 bases. This CDR3 has 13 amino acids. The CDR3 coding sequence is TGCGCCAGCAGCTTGGCGGCAAACAATGAGCAGTTCTTC. Protein: CASSLAANNEQFF.

V usage is TRBV5-1 and J usage is TRBJ2-4; 9 bases line up with TRBD1. J was trimmed by 7 bases and V by 4 bases; bases with no gene match: 3. This CDR3 region has 13 residues. Germline assignment: CDR1 SGHRS and CDR2 YFSETQ. CDR3 in amino acids: CASSLGQGNIQYF. CDR3 coding DNA: TGCGCCAGCAGCCTTGGACAGGGGAACATTCAGTACTTC.

This clone was seen a handful of times. The gene calls are TRBV11-2 and TRBJ1-3, with no clear D. This CDR3 is 12 amino acids long. The V end was cut by 2 bases, the J end by 8 bases, with 7 bases between. Germline CDR1 is SGHAT and CDR2 is FQNNGV. The CDR3 reads CASSLQPHTIYF. DNA of the CDR3: TGTGCCAGCAGCTTACAACCCCACACCATATATTTT.

The genes are TRBV9 and TRBJ2-3; a possible D gene is TRBD1 (5 bases). Looked up from germline, CDR1 is SGDLS and CDR2 is YYNGEE. CDR3 size: 15 residues. Trimming left V 0 bases short and J 1 base short, with 9 bases between. CDR3 loop: CASSVEGVGTDTQYF. As DNA, the CDR3 is TGTGCCAGCAGCGTAGAAGGGGTCGGCACAGATACGCAGTATTTT.

This chain joins TRBV19 and TRBJ2-2, with D uncertain. Germline V gene lookup returns CDR1 LNHDA and CDR2 SQIVND (reference sequence). This CDR3 has 14 residues. V gave up 4 bases and J gave up 0 bases, with 6 bases separating them. The CDR3 nucleotides read TGTGCCAGTAGTAGCACAGCGAACACCGGGGAGCTGTTTTTT. It specifies CASSSTANTGELFF.

The genes are TRBV24-1 and TRBJ2-1; 11 positions agree with TRBD2. CDR3 length: 15 amino acids. The J segment lost 4 bases and the V segment lost 7 bases, leaving 5 bases of the junction unmatched. Germline V gene data show CDR1 as KGHDR and CDR2 as SFDVKD. As DNA, the CDR3 is TGTGCCACCAGCGCGGGGACTAGCGGATACAATGAGCAGTTCTTC. This translates into CATSAGTSGYNEQFF.

V and J are TRBV3-1 (or the pseudogene TRBV3-2) and TRBJ1-2; perhaps TRBD1 as D (5 bases). This CDR3 is 13 amino acids long. V lost 3 bases and J lost 4, with 9 bases in between. CDR1 is LGHDT, CDR2 YNNKEL, per germline (reference sequence). CDR3 nucleotide sequence: TGTGCCAGCAGCCAGGGGCAGAGCTATGGCTACACCTTC. It specifies CASSQGQSYGYTF.